This TCR beta chain was sequenced in a study of T cell clonotyping in hematopoietic cell transplantation. Generated by immunoSEQ multiplex PCR, the TCRdb table keeps only in-frame clones and is missing some. The table has approximately 17,000 clones, 60% to 85% seen once. Germline V gives CDR1 LNHNV, CDR2 YYDKDF (reference sequence). This CDR3 is built from 14 residues. V was clipped by 0 bases and J by 1 base, with 5 bases between them. The sequence came from a woman aged 60 to 75 in good health. Some clones in this sample may be carry-over from other donors' samples. This chain links TRBV15 with TRBJ2-3; no firm D call. Material for sequencing was peripheral blood mononuclear cells. The CDR3 region is CATSRDPGTDTQYF. The CDR3 DNA follows: TGTGCCACCAGCAGAGATCCGGGCACAGATACGCAGTATTTT.